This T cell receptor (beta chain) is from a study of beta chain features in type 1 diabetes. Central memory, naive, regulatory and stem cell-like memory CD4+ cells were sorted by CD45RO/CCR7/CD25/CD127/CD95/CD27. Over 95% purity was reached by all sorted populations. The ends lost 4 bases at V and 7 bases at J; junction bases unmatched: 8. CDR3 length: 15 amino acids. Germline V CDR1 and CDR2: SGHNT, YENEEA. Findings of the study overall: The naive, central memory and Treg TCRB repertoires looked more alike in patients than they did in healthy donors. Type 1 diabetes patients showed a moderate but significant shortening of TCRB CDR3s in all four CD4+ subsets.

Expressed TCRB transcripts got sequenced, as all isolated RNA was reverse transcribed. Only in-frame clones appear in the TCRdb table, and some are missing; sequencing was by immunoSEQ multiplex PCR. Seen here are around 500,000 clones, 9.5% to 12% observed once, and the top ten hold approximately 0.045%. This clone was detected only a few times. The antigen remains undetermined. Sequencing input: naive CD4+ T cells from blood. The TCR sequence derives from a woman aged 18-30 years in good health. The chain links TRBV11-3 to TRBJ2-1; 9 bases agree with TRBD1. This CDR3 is CASSSRDRERNEQFF. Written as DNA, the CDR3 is TGTGCCAGCAGCTCCCGGGACAGGGAGAGGAATGAGCAGTTCTTC.